This TCR beta chain was sequenced for a study of T cells in AML relapse after transplant (dated by TCRdb to between 2018 and 2020). Turning to the overall study: In this retrospective study, inhibitory receptor expression and TCR repertoires of bone marrow T cells were examined in patients given allogeneic HSCT for myeloid malignancy. TCR sequencing of unsorted bone marrow included three healthy donors, three patients in long-term complete remission, and three patients who were relapsing after HSCT. Results and caveats for the whole study, not just this receptor: TCR repertoire comparisons were based on very few samples, with only three individuals included per group for unsorted bone marrow. Skewed bone marrow repertoires were observed in transplanted patients regardless of outcome, with the top 10 alpha clonotypes reaching 30% to 35% (remission) and 38% to 40% (relapse) versus 20% to 25% in healthy donors.

This clonotype has just one count. What antigen it recognizes has not been identified. Per-nucleotide qualities are absent, and no much larger clonotype sits a single base away. Support from one read is weak. Bone marrow from healthy donors served as the control group for patient comparisons. Libraries came from PCR. Instead of multiplex PCR, a modified RACE PCR protocol was used to amplify TCR alpha and beta chains from RNA. The libraries were sequenced on an Illumina MiSeq, and sample-specific barcode combinations were used to demultiplex the raw reads. Per the original workflow: MiXCR software was used to identify TCR clonotypes from the sequencing reads. The public reads were quality trimmed at Q25 with fastp and then assembled into clones with MiXCR by TCRdb, keeping productive beta chains. Here each entry gathers all rows of one CDR3 protein and keeps the most common genes and DNA. Clone size and V and J calls follow TCRdb, not the original study. The sample table lists 95 to 150 distinct CDR3 sequences, 28% of them with a count of one. Over 25% of the sample belongs to the ten largest clones.

The sequence was obtained from a human donor in good health. The sequencing input was bone marrow.

This receptor carries the CDR3 CATSSSGVCHTHDALCSNQPQHF. The nucleotide sequence reads TGTGCCACCAGCTCCTCTGGGGTTTGCCACACTCATGATGCACTGTGTAGCAATCAGCCCCAGCATTTT. This chain joins TRBV12-3 or TRBV12-4 to TRBJ1-5; the D gene is unclear. There are 23 amino acids in the CDR3, from cysteine to phenylalanine inclusive. Of all the DNA, just the CDR3 is kept, 69 bases in frame from base 1. The germline ends are 40 bases apart after V is trimmed by 10 bases and J by 0 bases.